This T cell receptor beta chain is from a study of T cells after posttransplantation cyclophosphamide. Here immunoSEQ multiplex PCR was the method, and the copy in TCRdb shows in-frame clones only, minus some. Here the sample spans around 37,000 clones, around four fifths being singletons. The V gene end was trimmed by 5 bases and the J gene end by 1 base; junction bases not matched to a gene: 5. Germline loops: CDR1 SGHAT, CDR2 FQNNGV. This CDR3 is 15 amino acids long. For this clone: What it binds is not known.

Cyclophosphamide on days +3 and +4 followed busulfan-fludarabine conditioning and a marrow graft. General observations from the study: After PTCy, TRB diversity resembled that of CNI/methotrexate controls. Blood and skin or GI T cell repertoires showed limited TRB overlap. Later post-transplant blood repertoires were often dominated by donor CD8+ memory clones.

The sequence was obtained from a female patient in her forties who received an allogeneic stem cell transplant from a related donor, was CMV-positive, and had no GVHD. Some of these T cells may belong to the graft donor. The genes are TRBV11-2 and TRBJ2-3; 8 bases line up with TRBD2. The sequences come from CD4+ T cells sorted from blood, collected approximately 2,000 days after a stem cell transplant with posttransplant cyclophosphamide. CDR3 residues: CASSISGVRTDTQYF. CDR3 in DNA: TGTGCCAGCAGCATTAGCGGGGTTCGCACAGATACGCAGTATTTT.